The 24 T cell receptor beta chains reported below all come from one sample, sequenced in a study of blood T cell repertoires in COVID-19 (dated by TCRdb to the early 2020s). Preparation of the library involved the immunoSEQ multiplex PCR assay. In TCRdb, the immuneACCESS table is reduced to in-frame sequences with V and J assigned. These tables do not hold every clone; where another copy was compared, an unresolved V gene accounts for under half, and the others remain unexplained. A total of about 73,000 clones appear in this sample, roughly 89% of them only once. Approximately 8.9% of the sample is in the top ten clones. The sequenced sample consisted of peripheral blood. Receptor source: a man of 80 years or more with acute or convalescent COVID-19.

This chain joins TRBV5-1 and TRBJ2-1; the D gene is possibly TRBD1 (6 bases). CDR1 SGHRS and CDR2 YFSETQ come from the germline V gene. Trimming stripped 4 bases from V and 8 bases from J, with 16 bases between. This CDR3 spans 14 amino acids. The CDR3 spells CASSPRQERDEQFF. The CDR3 coding sequence is TGCGCCAGCAGCCCGCGACAGGAGAGGGATGAGCAGTTCTTC.

The chain carries TRBV19 and TRBJ1-1, with TRBD1 matching over 7 bases. V lost 5 bases and J lost 0; bases outside the gene matches: 6. The CDR3 has 15 residues. Germline V gene sequence: CDR1 LNHDA, CDR2 SQIVND (reference sequence). CDR3 sequence reads: CASSWGTAMNTEAFF. For the CDR3, the DNA is TGTGCCAGTAGTTGGGGGACAGCAATGAACACTGAAGCTTTCTTT.

On this clone itself: The same CDR3 can be traced to other DNA sequences in this sample. The gene calls are TRBV30 and TRBJ1-1; 11 bases agree with TRBD1. Germline V gene lookup returns CDR1 GTSNPN and CDR2 SVGIG (reference sequence). The CDR3 spans 15 residues. J gave up 2 bases and V 0 bases, and 2 bases lay outside the gene matches. CDR3 DNA sequence: TGTGCCTGGAGTGTAGGGACAGGGGGTAACACTGAAGCTTTCTTT. Amino acid sequence: CAWSVGTGGNTEAFF.

V usage is TRBV29-1 and J usage is TRBJ2-3, with D possibly matching TRBD2 (6 bases). The CDR3 extends over 16 amino acids. V lost 5 bases, J lost 0 bases, and 18 bases lay in between. The germline CDR1 and CDR2 sequences are SQVTM and ANQGSEA. CDR3 residues: CSVKGWGSGSTDTQYF. CDR3 sequence (DNA): TGCAGCGTTAAGGGGTGGGGTAGCGGAAGCACAGATACGCAGTATTTT.

This clone was recorded only once. For the CDR3, the DNA is TGTGCCAGCAGCGCCCCTAGCGGGGTCGGGTACGAGCAGTACTTC. Protein product: CASSAPSGVGYEQYF. This chain joins TRBV9 and TRBJ2-7; TRBD2 matches 9 bases. V was clipped by 3 bases and J by 4 bases; unmatched bases: 8. From germline, CDR1 is SGDLS and CDR2 YYNGEE. This CDR3 has 15 residues.

This clone was detected a few times. The chain recombines TRBV7-3 with TRBJ2-3; D unclear. Germline V gene data show CDR1 as SGHTA and CDR2 as FQGTGA. With 5 bases removed from V and 5 bases from J, the gap between germline ends came to 11 bases. This CDR3 has 13 residues. CDR3 DNA sequence: TGTGCCAGCAGCCCCCCCGGCGGAGATACGCAGTATTTT. Translation: CASSPPGGDTQYF.

The rearrangement links TRBV11-2 to TRBJ2-7, with 11 bases lining up with TRBD1. This CDR3 is built from 13 residues. V was clipped by 5 bases and J by 3 bases; unmatched bases: 0. Germline CDR1 reads SGHAT; CDR2 reads FQNNGV. The CDR3 DNA reads TGTGCCAGCAGCGGGACAGGGGGCTACGAGCAGTACTTC. Translating gives CASSGTGGYEQYF. Full variable domain (remainder filled in from reference TRBV11-2 and TRBJ2-7): EAGVAQSPRYKIIEKRQSVAFWCNPISGHATLYWYQQILGQGPKLLIQFQNNGVVDDSQLPKDRFSAERLKGVDSTLKIQPAKLEDSAVYLCASSGTGGYEQYFGPGTRLTVT.

J is TRBJ2-7 and V is TRBV5-6, with 7 bases identical to TRBD1. V was pared by 4 bases and J by 3 bases, with 16 bases of the junction left unmatched. CDR1 SGHDT and CDR2 YYEEEE come from the germline V gene. There are 17 residues in the CDR3. The CDR3 region is CASSHDPGQPHYYEQYF. CDR3 nucleotides: TGTGCCAGCAGCCATGACCCGGGACAGCCTCATTACTACGAGCAGTACTTC.

The chain combines TRBV3-1 (or the pseudogene TRBV3-2) with TRBJ1-4; D is ambiguous. The CDR3 spans 12 residues. Trimming removed 3 bases from V and 6 bases from J, with 5 bases in between. Germline V gene data show CDR1 as LGHDT and CDR2 as YNNKEL (reference sequence). The CDR3 DNA follows: TGTGCCAGCAGCCACACGGATGAAAAACTGTTTTTT. Translated: CASSHTDEKLFF.

The chain employs TRBV30 and TRBJ1-5, with 8 bases that match TRBD1. V was clipped by 2 bases and J by 9 bases; unmatched bases: 12. This CDR3 region has 15 residues. Germline V lookup: CDR1 GTSNPN, CDR2 SVGIG (reference sequence). The chain's CDR3 is CAWSPGTGRSSPQHF. The CDR3 coding sequence is TGTGCCTGGAGTCCGGGGACAGGCCGGTCGTCGCCCCAGCATTTT.

The chain recombines TRBV30 with TRBJ2-3; 9 bases line up with TRBD2. The CDR3 has 13 amino acids. Germline CDR1 GTSNPN, CDR2 SVGIG (reference sequence). Germline trimming cut 3 bases from V and 8 bases from J; bases unmatched to any gene: 6. For the CDR3, the DNA is TGTGCCTGGAGGGCGGGGGGGCCAGGTACGCAGTATTTT. It codes for CAWRAGGPGTQYF.

The genes are TRBV25-1 and TRBJ1-1; TRBD1 agrees at 7 bases. Germline V gene data show CDR1 as MGHDK and CDR2 as SYGVNS. The trim removed 6 bases at V and 2 bases at J, leaving 6 bases unmatched. The CDR3 runs 14 residues. The CDR3 DNA is TGTGCCAGCAGCGAGACAGGGATTAACACTGAAGCTTTCTTT. This sequence encodes CASSETGINTEAFF.

This clone occurred many times. The chain has TRBV6-5 and TRBJ1-6, with 7 bases that match TRBD1. Germline CDR1 and CDR2: MNHEY and SVGAGI. The CDR3 runs 14 residues. Germline trimming cut 6 bases from V and 9 bases from J; bases unmatched to any gene: 8. The CDR3 DNA reads as TGTGCCAGCAGCACCGGACAGGAGGGTTCACCCCTCCACTTT. The encoded protein is CASSTGQEGSPLHF.

V gene TRBV24-1 combines with J gene TRBJ2-1; D is possibly TRBD1 (6 bases). Germline V gene lookup returns CDR1 KGHDR and CDR2 SFDVKD. The V and J ends lost 4 bases and 9 bases respectively, with 18 bases between them. This CDR3 comprises 15 residues. This chain's CDR3 is CATSEKGQRKAEQFF. CDR3 bases: TGTGCCACCAGTGAAAAGGGACAAAGAAAGGCTGAGCAGTTCTTC.

V is TRBV25-1 and J is TRBJ1-6; D not certain. Trimming stripped 1 base from V and 9 bases from J, with 10 bases between. The CDR3 totals 14 residues. Germline V gene sequence: CDR1 MGHDK, CDR2 SYGVNS. The CDR3 loop is CASSESTVGSPLHF. The CDR3 DNA is TGTGCCAGCAGTGAATCCACAGTGGGTTCACCCCTCCACTTT. The full variable domain, with the rest looked up from reference TRBV25-1 and TRBJ1-6, is EADIYQTPRYLVIGTGKKITLECSQTMGHDKMYWYQQDPGMELHLIHYSYGVNSTEKGDLSSESTVSRIRTEHFPLTLESARPSHTSQYLCASSESTVGSPLHFGNGTRLTVT.

The sample holds a few counts of this clone. J is TRBJ2-1 and V is TRBV13; D is undetermined. Between the trimmed V and J ends, which lost 5 bases and 8 bases, there was a span of 16 bases. The CDR3 runs 14 residues. Looked up from germline, CDR1 is PRHDT and CDR2 is FYEKMQ (reference sequence). The CDR3 DNA is TGTGCCAGCAGCCCACGGCGGCAAGTTTATGAGCAGTTCTTC. This translates into CASSPRRQVYEQFF. Using reference TRBV13 and TRBJ2-1 for the parts outside the CDR3, the full variable domain is AAGVIQSPRHLIKEKRETATLKCYPIPRHDTVYWYQQGPGQDPQFLISFYEKMQSDKGSIPDRFSAQQFSDYHSELNMSSLELGDSALYFCASSPRRQVYEQFFGPGTRLTVL.

This clone was seen at least ten times. The chain recombines TRBV14 with TRBJ1-2, with D unclear. Looked up from germline, CDR1 is SGHDN and CDR2 is FVKESK. The CDR3 extends over 17 amino acids. V lost 3 bases to trimming and J lost 6 bases, with 23 bases between them. This CDR3 reads CASSQRGNMEGQDGYTF. The CDR3 DNA follows: TGTGCCAGCAGCCAGAGAGGTAATATGGAGGGCCAGGATGGCTACACCTTC.

As to this clone: Other DNA sequences in this sample translate to the same CDR3. This chain uses TRBV7-2 with TRBJ2-7; D possibly corresponds to TRBD1 (6 bases). There are 15 residues in the CDR3. CDR1 and CDR2 (germline): SGHTA, FQGNSA. Deletions cut 1 base from V and 0 bases from J, with 10 bases between. The CDR3 region has the DNA TGTGCCAGCAGCTTAGAGACAGGTAGCTCCTACGAGCAGTACTTC. Residues: CASSLETGSSYEQYF.

The J gene is TRBJ2-2, the V gene TRBV6-2 or TRBV6-3, with D possibly TRBD1 on 5 matching bases. V lost 2 bases and J lost 3, with 10 bases in between. The CDR3 has 15 amino acids. Germline assignment: CDR1 MNHEY and CDR2 SVGEGT. CDR3 nucleotide sequence: TGTGCCAGCAGTTACCACGACAGTGACACCGGGGAGCTGTTTTTT. Amino acids: CASSYHDSDTGELFF.

This clone is a singleton in its sample. The chain carries TRBV5-1 and TRBJ2-7; 12 bases line up with TRBD1. The germline gives CDR1 SGHRS, CDR2 YFSETQ. The CDR3 is 16 residues long. Unmatched junction bases numbered 9, after V lost 4 bases and J lost 4 bases. Here the CDR3 DNA reads TGCGCCAGCAGCCGGGGGACAGGGGGCGCTTTGTACGAGCAGTACTTC. Encoded protein: CASSRGTGGALYEQYF.

The chain combines TRBV5-1 with TRBJ1-6; D is possibly TRBD1 (5 bases). Per germline, CDR1 SGHRS and CDR2 YFSETQ. The CDR3 consists of 14 residues. Between the trimmed V and J ends, which lost 3 bases and 8 bases, there was a span of 12 bases. The CDR3, as DNA: TGCGCCAGCAGCTGGGGCCCGACCGATTCACCCCTCCACTTT. Translating it yields CASSWGPTDSPLHF.

The gene calls are TRBV11-2 and TRBJ1-5; unclear D gene. Trimming removed 2 bases at V and 7 bases at J, with 12 bases between. Per germline, CDR1 SGHAT and CDR2 FQNNGV. The CDR3 runs 14 residues. The CDR3 region has the DNA TGTGCCAGCAGCTTAATTGACAACGGACAGCCCCAGCATTTT. Amino acid sequence: CASSLIDNGQPQHF.

The chain employs TRBV6-6 and TRBJ1-5, with a tentative D call TRBD1 (6 bases). CDR3 length equals 15 residues. V shed 6 bases and J shed 2 bases, with 14 bases lying between them. Germline V gene sequence: CDR1 MNHNY, CDR2 SVGAGI (reference sequence). The CDR3 here is CASSQQGSGNQPQHF. CDR3 DNA: TGTGCCAGCAGCCAACAGGGTAGCGGCAATCAGCCCCAGCATTTT.

V is TRBV12-3 or TRBV12-4 and J is TRBJ2-3; possible D gene TRBD2, 6 bases. The CDR3 runs 13 residues. Trimming left V 5 bases short and J 3 bases short, with 9 bases between. DNA of the CDR3: TGTGCCAGCAGTCGGGACTTTACAGATACGCAGTATTTT. Amino acid sequence: CASSRDFTDTQYF.